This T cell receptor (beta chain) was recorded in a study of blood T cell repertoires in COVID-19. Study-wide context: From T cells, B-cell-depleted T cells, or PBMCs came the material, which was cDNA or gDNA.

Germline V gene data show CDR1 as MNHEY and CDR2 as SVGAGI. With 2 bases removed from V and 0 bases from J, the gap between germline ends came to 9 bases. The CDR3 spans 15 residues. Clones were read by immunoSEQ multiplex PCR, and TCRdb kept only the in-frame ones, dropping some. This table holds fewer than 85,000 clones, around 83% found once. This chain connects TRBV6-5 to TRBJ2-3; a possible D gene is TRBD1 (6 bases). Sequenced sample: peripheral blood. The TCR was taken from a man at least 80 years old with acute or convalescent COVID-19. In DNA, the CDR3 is TGTGCCAGCAGTTACAGAGGGGGTAGCACAGATACGCAGTATTTT. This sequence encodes CASSYRGGSTDTQYF.